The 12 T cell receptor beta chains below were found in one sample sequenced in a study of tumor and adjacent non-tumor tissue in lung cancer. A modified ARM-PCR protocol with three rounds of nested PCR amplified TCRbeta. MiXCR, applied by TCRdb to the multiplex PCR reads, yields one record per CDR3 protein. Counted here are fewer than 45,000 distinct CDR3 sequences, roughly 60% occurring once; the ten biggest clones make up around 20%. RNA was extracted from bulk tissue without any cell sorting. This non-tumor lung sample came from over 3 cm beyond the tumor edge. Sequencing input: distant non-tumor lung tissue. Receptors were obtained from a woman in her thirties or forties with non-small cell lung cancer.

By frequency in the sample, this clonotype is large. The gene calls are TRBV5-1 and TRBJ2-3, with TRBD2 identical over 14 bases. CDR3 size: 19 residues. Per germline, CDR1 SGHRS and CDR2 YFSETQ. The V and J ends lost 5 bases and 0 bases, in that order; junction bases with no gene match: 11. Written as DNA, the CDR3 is TGCGCCAGCAGGAATCCATGGACTAGCGGGGGGACTAGCACAGATACGCAGTATTTT. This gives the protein CASRNPWTSGGTSTDTQYF.

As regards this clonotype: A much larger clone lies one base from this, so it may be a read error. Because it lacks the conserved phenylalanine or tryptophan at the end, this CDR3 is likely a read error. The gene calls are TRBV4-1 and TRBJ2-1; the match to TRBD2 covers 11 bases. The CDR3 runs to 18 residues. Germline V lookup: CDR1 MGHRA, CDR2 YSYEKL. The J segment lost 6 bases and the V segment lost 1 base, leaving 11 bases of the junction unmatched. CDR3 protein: CASSQGGRLAGSGNEQFL. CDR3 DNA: TGCGCCAGCAGCCAAGGGGGTAGACTAGCGGGAAGTGGCAATGAGCAGTTCTTA.

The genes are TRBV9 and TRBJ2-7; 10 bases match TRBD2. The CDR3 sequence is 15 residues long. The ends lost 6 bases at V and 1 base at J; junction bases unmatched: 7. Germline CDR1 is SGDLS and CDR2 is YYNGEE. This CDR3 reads CASNASAGGSYEQYF. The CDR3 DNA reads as TGTGCCAGCAACGCTTCAGCGGGGGGGTCCTACGAGCAGTACTTC.

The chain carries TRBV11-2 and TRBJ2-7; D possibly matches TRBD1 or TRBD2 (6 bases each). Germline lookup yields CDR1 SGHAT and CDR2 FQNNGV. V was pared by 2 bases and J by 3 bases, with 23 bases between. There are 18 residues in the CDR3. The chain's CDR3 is CASSLNNPQGTGIYEQYF. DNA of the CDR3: TGTGCCAGCAGCTTAAACAATCCCCAGGGGACTGGGATCTACGAGCAGTACTTC.

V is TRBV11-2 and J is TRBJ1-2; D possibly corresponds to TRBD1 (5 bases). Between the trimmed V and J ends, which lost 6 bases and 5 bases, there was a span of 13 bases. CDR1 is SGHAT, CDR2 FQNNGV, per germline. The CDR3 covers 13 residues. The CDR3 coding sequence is TGTGCCAGCAGTCCCGGGGCTAGTTATGGCTACACCTTC. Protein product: CASSPGASYGYTF.

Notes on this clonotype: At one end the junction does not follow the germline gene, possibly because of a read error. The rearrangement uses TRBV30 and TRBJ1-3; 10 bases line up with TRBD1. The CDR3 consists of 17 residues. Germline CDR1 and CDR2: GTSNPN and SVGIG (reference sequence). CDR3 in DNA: TGTGCCTGGAGCGATTACGGGACAGGGGCCTCTGGAAACATCATATATTTT. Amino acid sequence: CAWSDYGTGASGNIIYF.

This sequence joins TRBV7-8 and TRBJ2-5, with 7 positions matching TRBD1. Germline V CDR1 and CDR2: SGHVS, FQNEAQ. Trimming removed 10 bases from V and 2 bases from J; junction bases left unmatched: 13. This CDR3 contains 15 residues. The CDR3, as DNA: TGTGCCACCAGTGAGATAGGGGGCAATCAAGAGACCCAGTACTTC. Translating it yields CATSEIGGNQETQYF. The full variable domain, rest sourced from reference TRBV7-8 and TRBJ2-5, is GAGVSQSPRYKVAKRGQDVALRCDPISGHVSLFWYQQALGQGPEFLTYFQNEAQLDKSGLPSDRFFAERPEGSVSTLKIQRTQQEDSAVYLCATSEIGGNQETQYFGPGTRLLVL.

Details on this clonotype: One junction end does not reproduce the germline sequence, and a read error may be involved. The CDR3: CACSPRGANTGAFF. As DNA, the CDR3 is TGTGCCTGCAGCCCCCGTGGGGCGAACACTGGAGCTTTCTTT. The chain couples TRBV28 to TRBJ1-1; D perhaps matches TRBD1 (5 bases). From germline, CDR1 is MDHEN and CDR2 SYDVKM. CDR3 length: 14 residues.

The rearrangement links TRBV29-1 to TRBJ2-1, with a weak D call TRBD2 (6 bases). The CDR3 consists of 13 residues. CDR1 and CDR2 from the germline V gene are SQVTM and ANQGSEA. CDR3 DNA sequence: TGCGGCATAAAGCGGGCACTTCACAATGAGCAGTTCTTC. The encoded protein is CGIKRALHNEQFF.

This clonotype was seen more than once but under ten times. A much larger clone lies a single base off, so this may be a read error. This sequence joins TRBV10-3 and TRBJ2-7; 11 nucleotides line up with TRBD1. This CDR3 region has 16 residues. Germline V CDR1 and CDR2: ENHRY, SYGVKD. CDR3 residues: CAIGESRGTGGGEQYF. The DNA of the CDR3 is TGTGCCATCGGTGAGTCGCGTGGGACAGGGGGTGGGGAGCAGTACTTC.

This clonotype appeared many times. CDR3 nucleotide sequence: TGTGCCACCAGCAGTCCTCTAGCGGGAGGCCGAATAAACAATGAGCAGTTCTTC. This translates into CATSSPLAGGRINNEQFF. V usage is TRBV15 and J usage is TRBJ2-1, with 11 bases aligning to TRBD2. Germline values: CDR1 LNHNV, CDR2 YYDKDF (reference sequence). There are 18 residues in the CDR3. Germline trimming cut 3 bases from V and 5 bases from J; bases unmatched to any gene: 12. Complete variable domain (other parts from reference TRBV15 and TRBJ2-1): DAMVIQNPRYQVTQFGKPVTLSCSQTLNHNVMYWYQQKSSQAPKLLFHYYDKDFNNEADTPDNFQSRRPNTSFCFLDIRSPGLGDTAMYLCATSSPLAGGRINNEQFFGPGTRLTVL.

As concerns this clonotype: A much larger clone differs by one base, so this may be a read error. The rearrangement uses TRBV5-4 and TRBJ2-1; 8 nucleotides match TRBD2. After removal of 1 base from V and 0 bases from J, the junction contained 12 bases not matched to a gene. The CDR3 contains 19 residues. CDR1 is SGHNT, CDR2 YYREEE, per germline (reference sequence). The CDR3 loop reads CASSLPRAGVGFSYNEQFF. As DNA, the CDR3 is TGTGCCAGCAGCTTGCCCCGAGCGGGAGTAGGGTTCTCCTACAATGAGCAGTTCTTC.